This TCR beta chain was captured in a study of blood T cell repertoires in COVID-19. Looking at the study overall: The cDNA or gDNA used as material had been derived from T cells, B-cell-depleted T cells, or PBMCs.

This CDR3 is built from 16 residues. The V segment lost 4 bases and the J segment 0 bases; nucleotides outside the gene matches: 7. Germline-derived CDR1 and CDR2 are SGHRS and YFSETQ. This clone was counted a few times. How the authors handled the data: It was from reference gene primer amplification that nucleated cell counts were estimated. The repertoire was sequenced with immunoSEQ multiplex PCR; TCRdb's copy has only in-frame clones and lacks some. The V and J calls and clone size were taken over from that table, and D and trimming were inferred from the DNA. Counted here are 65,000 to 70,000 clones, roughly 79% occurring once; the ten biggest clones make up 16%.

The sequenced sample was peripheral blood. The receptor was isolated from a man between 60 and 75 years old with acute or convalescent COVID-19. The chain couples TRBV5-1 to TRBJ2-3, with 8 bases that match TRBD1. Written as DNA, the CDR3 is TGCGCCAGCAGCATAGGACAGGGAACTAGCACAGATACGCAGTATTTT. This sequence encodes CASSIGQGTSTDTQYF. Filled out from reference TRBV5-1 and TRBJ2-3, the complete variable domain reads KAGVTQTPRYLIKTRGQQVTLSCSPISGHRSVSWYQQTPGQGLQFLFEYFSETQRNKGNFPGRFSGRQFSNSRSEMNVSTLELGDSALYLCASSIGQGTSTDTQYFGPGTRLTVL.